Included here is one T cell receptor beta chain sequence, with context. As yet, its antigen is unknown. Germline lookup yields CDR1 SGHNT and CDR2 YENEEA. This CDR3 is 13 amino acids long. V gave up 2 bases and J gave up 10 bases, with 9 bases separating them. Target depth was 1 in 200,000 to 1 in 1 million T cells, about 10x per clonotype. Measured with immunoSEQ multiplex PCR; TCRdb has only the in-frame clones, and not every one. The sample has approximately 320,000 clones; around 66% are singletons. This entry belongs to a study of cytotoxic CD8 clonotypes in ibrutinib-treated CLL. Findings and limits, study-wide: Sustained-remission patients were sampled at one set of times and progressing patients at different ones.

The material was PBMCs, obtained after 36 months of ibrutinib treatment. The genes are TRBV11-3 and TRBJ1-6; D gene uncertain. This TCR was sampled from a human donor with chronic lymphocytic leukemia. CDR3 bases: TGTGCCAGCAGCTTACATGTCAGGTCACCCCTCCACTTT. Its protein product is CASSLHVRSPLHF.